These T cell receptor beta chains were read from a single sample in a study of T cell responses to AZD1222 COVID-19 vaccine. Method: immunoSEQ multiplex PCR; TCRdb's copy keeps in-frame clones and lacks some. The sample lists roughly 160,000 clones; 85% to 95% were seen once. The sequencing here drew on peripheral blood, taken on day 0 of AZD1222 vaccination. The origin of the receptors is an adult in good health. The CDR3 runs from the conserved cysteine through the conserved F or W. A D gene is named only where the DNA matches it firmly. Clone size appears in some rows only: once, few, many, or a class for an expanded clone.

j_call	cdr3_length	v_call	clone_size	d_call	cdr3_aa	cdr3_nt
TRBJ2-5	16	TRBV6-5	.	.	CASSLSLAGARETQYF	TGTGCCAGCAGTTTATCCCTCGCGGGGGCAAGGGAGACCCAGTACTTC
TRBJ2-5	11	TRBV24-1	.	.	CATSDSRYSYF	TGTGCCACCAGTGATTCGAGATACTCGTACTTC
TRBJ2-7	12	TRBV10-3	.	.	CAIGRQKLEQYF	TGTGCCATCGGAAGACAGAAACTCGAGCAGTACTTC
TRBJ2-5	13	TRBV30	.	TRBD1	CAWDRGRKETQYF	TGTGCCTGGGACAGGGGGCGGAAGGAGACCCAGTACTTC
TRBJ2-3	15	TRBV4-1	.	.	CASSPFPISTDTQYF	TGCGCCAGCAGCCCCTTCCCCATTAGCACAGATACGCAGTATTTT
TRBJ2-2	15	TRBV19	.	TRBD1	CASSIQGARTGELFF	TGTGCCAGTAGTATACAGGGGGCGCGCACCGGGGAGCTGTTTTTT
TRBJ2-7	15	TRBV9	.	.	CASSVSADSIYEQYF	TGTGCCAGCAGCGTTTCAGCGGACAGCATCTACGAGCAGTACTTC
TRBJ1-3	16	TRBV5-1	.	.	CASSLVAGGSGNTIYF	TGCGCCAGCAGCTTGGTCGCCGGAGGATCTGGAAACACCATATATTTT
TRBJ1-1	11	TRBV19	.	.	CASSRYTEAFF	TGTGCCAGTAGCCGGTACACTGAAGCTTTCTTT
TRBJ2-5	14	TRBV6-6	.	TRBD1	CASSKPRGLETQYF	TGTGCCAGCAGTAAACCCAGGGGGCTGGAGACCCAGTACTTC
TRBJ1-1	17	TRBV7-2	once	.	CASSLAPARLQSTEAFF	TGTGCCAGCAGCTTAGCGCCGGCCAGACTACAGAGCACTGAAGCTTTCTTT
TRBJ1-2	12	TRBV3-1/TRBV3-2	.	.	CASSHGPRGYTF	TGTGCCAGCAGCCACGGGCCGCGTGGCTACACCTTC
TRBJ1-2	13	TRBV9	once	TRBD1	CASSVDRGYGYTF	TGTGCCAGCAGCGTAGACAGGGGCTATGGCTACACCTTC
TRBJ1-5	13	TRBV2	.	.	CASSDRGIQPQHF	TGTGCCAGCAGTGATAGGGGGATTCAGCCCCAGCATTTT
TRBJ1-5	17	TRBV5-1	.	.	CASSPTGPPGNNQPQHF	TGCGCCAGCAGCCCAACAGGCCCCCCAGGGAACAATCAGCCCCAGCATTTT
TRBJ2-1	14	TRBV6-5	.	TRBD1	CASRGQGANNEQFF	TGTGCCAGCAGGGGACAGGGGGCAAACAATGAGCAGTTCTTC
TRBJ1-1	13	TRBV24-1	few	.	CATSGGAYTEAFF	TGTGCCACCAGTGGGGGGGCGTACACTGAAGCTTTCTTT
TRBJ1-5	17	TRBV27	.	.	CASSLSGPSAAFQPQHF	TGTGCCAGCAGTTTATCGGGGCCTTCGGCTGCTTTCCAGCCCCAGCATTTT
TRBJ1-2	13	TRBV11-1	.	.	CASSPGTAYGYTF	TGTGCCAGCAGCCCTGGCACAGCCTATGGCTACACCTTC
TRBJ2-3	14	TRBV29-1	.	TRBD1	CSVNRDRSSDTQYF	TGCAGCGTTAACCGGGACAGGTCATCAGATACGCAGTATTTT
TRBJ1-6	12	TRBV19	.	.	CASSIIDSPLHF	TGTGCCAGTAGTATAATTGACTCACCCCTCCACTTT
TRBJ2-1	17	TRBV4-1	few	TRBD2	CASSQDVRLAGGHEQFF	TGCGCCAGCAGCCAAGATGTGAGACTAGCGGGGGGGCATGAGCAGTTCTTC
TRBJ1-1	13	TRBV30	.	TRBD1	CAWRAPGQAKAFF	TGTGCCTGGAGAGCGCCGGGACAGGCGAAAGCTTTCTTT
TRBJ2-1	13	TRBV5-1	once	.	CASSLNAADEQFF	TGCGCCAGCAGCTTGAATGCGGCAGATGAGCAGTTCTTC
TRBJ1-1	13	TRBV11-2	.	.	CASSVNEALEAFF	TGTGCCAGCAGCGTCAACGAGGCACTTGAAGCTTTCTTT
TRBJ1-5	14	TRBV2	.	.	CASSENQGSQPQHF	TGTGCCAGCAGTGAAAACCAGGGATCTCAGCCCCAGCATTTT
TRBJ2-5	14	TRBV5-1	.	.	CASSWGDSSETQYF	TGCGCCAGCAGCTGGGGAGACAGTTCCGAGACCCAGTACTTC
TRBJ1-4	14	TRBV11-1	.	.	CASSLFGSNEKLFF	TGTGCCAGCAGCTTATTTGGATCTAATGAAAAACTGTTTTTT
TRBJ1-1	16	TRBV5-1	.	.	CASSSGVGGFYTEAFF	TGCGCCAGCAGCTCAGGGGTGGGAGGGTTTTACACTGAAGCTTTCTTT
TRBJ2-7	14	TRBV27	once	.	CASSPTGSGYEQYF	TGTGCCAGCAGCCCCACGGGGTCCGGCTACGAGCAGTACTTC
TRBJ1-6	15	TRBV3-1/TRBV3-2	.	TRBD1	CASSARDRGDSPLHF	TGTGCCAGCAGCGCTCGGGACAGGGGGGATTCACCCCTCCACTTT
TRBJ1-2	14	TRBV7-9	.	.	CASSLASDYFGYTF	TGTGCCAGCAGCTTAGCGTCGGATTATTTTGGCTACACCTTC
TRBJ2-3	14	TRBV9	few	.	CASSVGPSTDTQYF	TGTGCCAGCAGCGTTGGTCCGAGCACAGATACGCAGTATTTT
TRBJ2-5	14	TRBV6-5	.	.	CASSYSAGGETQYF	TGTGCCAGCAGTTACTCCGCAGGTGGTGAGACCCAGTACTTC
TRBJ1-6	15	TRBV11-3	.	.	CASSPPGEGRSPLHF	TGTGCCAGCAGCCCCCCTGGGGAGGGACGGTCACCCCTCCACTTT
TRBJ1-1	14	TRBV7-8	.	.	CASSTGGGFTEAFF	TGTGCCAGCAGCACCGGGGGGGGGTTCACTGAAGCTTTCTTT
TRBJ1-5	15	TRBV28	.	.	CASHREAGLQQPQHF	TGTGCCTCCCATCGCGAGGCAGGGTTGCAACAGCCCCAGCATTTT
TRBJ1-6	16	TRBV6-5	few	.	CASSYELSGANSPLHF	TGTGCCAGCAGTTACGAGTTGTCAGGGGCTAATTCACCCCTCCACTTT
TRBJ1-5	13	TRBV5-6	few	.	CASSLGLDQPQHF	TGTGCCAGCAGCTTGGGTTTAGATCAGCCCCAGCATTTT
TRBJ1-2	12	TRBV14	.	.	CASSQSYYGYTF	TGTGCCAGCAGCCAATCTTACTATGGCTACACCTTC
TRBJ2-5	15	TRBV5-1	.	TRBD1	CASSFTDRGRETQYF	TGCGCCAGCAGCTTTACCGACAGGGGGCGGGAGACCCAGTACTTC
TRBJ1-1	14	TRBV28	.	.	CASSLGGLNTEAFF	TGTGCCAGCAGTTTGGGGGGCTTGAACACTGAAGCTTTCTTT
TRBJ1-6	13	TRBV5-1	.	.	CASSLASRSPLHF	TGCGCCAGCAGCTTGGCCAGCAGGTCACCCCTCCACTTT
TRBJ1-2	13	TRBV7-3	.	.	CASSLTGDYGYTF	TGTGCCAGCAGCTTAACAGGGGACTATGGCTACACCTTC
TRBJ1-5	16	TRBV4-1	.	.	CASSQEHSYSNQPQHF	TGCGCCAGCAGCCAAGAGCACTCCTATAGCAATCAGCCCCAGCATTTT
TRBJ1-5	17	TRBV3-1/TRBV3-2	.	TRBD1	CASSRNRTGPGGQPQHF	TGTGCCAGCAGCCGAAACCGGACAGGCCCTGGGGGACAGCCCCAGCATTTT
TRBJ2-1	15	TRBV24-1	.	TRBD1	CATSDSGTGNNEQFF	TGTGCCACCAGTGACTCCGGGACAGGCAACAATGAGCAGTTCTTC
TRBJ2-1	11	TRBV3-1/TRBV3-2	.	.	CASSQVTEQFF	TGTGCCAGCAGCCAAGTCACTGAGCAGTTCTTC
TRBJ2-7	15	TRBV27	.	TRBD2	CARAVAGDPGGEQYF	TGTGCCCGAGCCGTAGCGGGGGACCCCGGGGGCGAGCAGTACTTC
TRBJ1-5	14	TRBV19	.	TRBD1	CASTPGQGHQPQHF	TGTGCCAGCACCCCCGGACAGGGGCATCAGCCCCAGCATTTT
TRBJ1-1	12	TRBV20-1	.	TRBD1	CSASQTGVGAFF	TGCAGTGCCAGTCAGACAGGGGTCGGTGCTTTCTTT
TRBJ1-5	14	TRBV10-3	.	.	CAISADGGDQPQHF	TGTGCCATCAGCGCGGACGGGGGGGATCAGCCCCAGCATTTT
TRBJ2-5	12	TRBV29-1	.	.	CSDEGNQETQYF	TGCAGCGACGAGGGGAACCAAGAGACCCAGTACTTC